Below are 23 T cell receptor beta chains sequenced from a single sample in a study of OX40 agonist ivuxolimab in advanced cancers. Data came from immunoSEQ multiplex PCR; TCRdb stores just in-frame clones and leaves some out. The sample includes about 40,000 clones, more than 80% of them seen just once. The sequences come from CD4+ or CD8+ T cells sorted from blood, collected in a trial of the OX40 agonist ivuxolimab. These receptors originate from an adult with an advanced solid tumor such as melanoma, head and neck, liver or kidney cancer.

The chain combines TRBV19 with TRBJ2-7; D may match TRBD1 or TRBD2 (5 bases each). The CDR3 contains 14 residues. The V gene lost 5 bases and the J gene lost 3 bases, with 14 bases spanning the gap. CDR1 is LNHDA, CDR2 SQIVND, per germline (reference sequence). CDR3 loop: CASSAGTSLYEQYF. Written as DNA, the CDR3 is TGTGCCAGTAGTGCCGGGACCTCTCTCTACGAGCAGTACTTC. The complete variable domain, with remaining parts taken from reference TRBV19 and TRBJ2-7, reads DGGITQSPKYLFRKEGQNVTLSCEQNLNHDAMYWYRQDPGQGLRLIYYSQIVNDFQKGDIAEGYSVSREKKESFPLTVTSAQKNPTAFYLCASSAGTSLYEQYFGPGTRLTVT.

With regard to this clone: A read error may account for a junction end that differs from germline. The genes are TRBV7-7 and TRBJ2-2; D possibly corresponds to TRBD2 (5 bases). Germline loops: CDR1 SSHAT, CDR2 FNYEAQ (reference sequence). This CDR3 contains 15 residues. CDR3 protein: CASSLGRGSTGELFF. The CDR3 DNA follows: TGTGCTAGCAGCTTAGGTAGAGGGAGTACCGGGGAGCTGTTTTTT.

This clone was seen a few times. V is TRBV2 and J is TRBJ2-7; maybe TRBD2 (6 bases). This CDR3 is built from 16 residues. V was cut by 7 bases and J by 4 bases, with 23 bases left in between. Germline V gives CDR1 SNHLY, CDR2 FYNNEI. The CDR3 sequence is CASTRGRSGFTYEQYF. The CDR3 DNA follows: TGTGCCAGCACCAGAGGGAGGTCGGGGTTCACTTACGAGCAGTACTTC. Based on the CDR3 plus reference TRBV2 and TRBJ2-7, the full variable domain is EPEVTQTPSHQVTQMGQEVILRCVPISNHLYFYWYRQILGQKVEFLVSFYNNEISEKSEIFDDQFSVERPDGSNFTLKIRSTKLEDSAMYFCASTRGRSGFTYEQYFGPGTRLTVT.

The CDR3: CASSDGGGYTF. As DNA, the CDR3 is TGTGCCAGTTCCGACGGTGGGGGCTACACCTTC. The chain carries TRBV6-5 and TRBJ1-2, with D unresolved. The CDR3 runs 11 residues. Germline lookup yields CDR1 MNHEY and CDR2 SVGAGI. V dropped 9 bases and J dropped 8 bases, with 13 bases sitting between them.

This rearrangement joins TRBV2 to TRBJ2-5; tentatively, D is TRBD2 (6 bases). Trimming cost V 2 bases and J 4 bases, with 11 bases left between them. CDR3 size: 14 residues. Germline lookup yields CDR1 SNHLY and CDR2 FYNNEI. CDR3 residues: CASSESSGRETQYF. The CDR3, as DNA: TGTGCCAGCAGTGAAAGTAGCGGAAGAGAGACCCAGTACTTC.

This chain joins TRBV6-5 and TRBJ1-1; 9 nucleotides align to TRBD1. V lost 6 bases to trimming and J lost 6 bases; unmatched junction nucleotides: 11. CDR3 length: 15 amino acids. Germline V gene lookup returns CDR1 MNHEY and CDR2 SVGAGI. DNA of the CDR3: TGTGCCAGCAGCCCAGGACAGGGGACGGGCGCTGAAGCTTTCTTT. This encodes CASSPGQGTGAEAFF.

In this sample, this clone turned up once. The genes are TRBV28 and TRBJ1-2; D possibly corresponds to TRBD1 (5 bases). The CDR3 contains 16 residues. Deletions cut 2 bases from V and 9 bases from J, with 22 bases between. Germline V gives CDR1 MDHEN, CDR2 SYDVKM. The CDR3 sequence: CASSLSSAQVSSSYTF. The CDR3 region has the DNA TGTGCCAGCAGTTTAAGTTCGGCACAGGTCTCGAGTAGCTACACCTTC.

This chain connects TRBV7-3 to TRBJ2-1; 14 nucleotides line up with TRBD2. CDR1 is SGHTA, CDR2 FQGTGA, per germline. V trimming: 3 bases; J trimming: 8 bases; junction bases outside the gene matches: 6. This CDR3 comprises 16 residues. In nucleotides, the CDR3 is TGTGCCAGCAGCTTGGGACTAGCGGGGGTGGAGCATGAGCAGTTCTTC. Translated: CASSLGLAGVEHEQFF.

The V gene is TRBV30, the J gene TRBJ1-5; possible D gene TRBD1, 5 bases. The CDR3 is made up of 15 amino acids. Germline V gene lookup returns CDR1 GTSNPN and CDR2 SVGIG (reference sequence). Trimming pared 0 bases from V and 7 bases from J, leaving 16 bases between. CDR3 bases: TGTGCCTGGAGTGTGACCGGACACCCCGCCCAGCCCCAGCATTTT. Translation: CAWSVTGHPAQPQHF.

The V gene is TRBV6-5, the J gene TRBJ2-6; D remains unclear. The germline V and J ends were trimmed by 8 bases and 0 bases, with 11 bases remaining between them. There are 15 residues in the CDR3. In germline, CDR1 is MNHEY, CDR2 SVGAGI. CDR3 region: CASGLFFSGANVLTF. CDR3 nucleotides: TGTGCCAGCGGGTTATTTTTCTCTGGGGCCAACGTCCTGACTTTC.

V gene TRBV30 combines with J gene TRBJ1-4; a weak D match, TRBD1 (5 bases). The CDR3 sequence is 16 residues long. V gave up 4 bases and J gave up 5 bases, with 20 bases separating them. Germline V gene data show CDR1 as GTSNPN and CDR2 as SVGIG (reference sequence). The CDR3 region is CAWTGGEGLRNEKLFF. As DNA, the CDR3 is TGTGCCTGGACGGGGGGAGAGGGACTTCGGAATGAAAAACTGTTTTTT.

This clone was detected a few times. This sequence joins TRBV19 and TRBJ1-2; 7 nucleotides match TRBD1. V gave up 4 bases and J gave up 5 bases; unmatched junction bases: 7. This CDR3 spans 14 amino acids. From germline, CDR1 is LNHDA and CDR2 SQIVND (reference sequence). CDR3 region: CASSTTGNWYGYTF. CDR3 DNA: TGTGCCAGTAGTACGACAGGGAATTGGTATGGCTACACCTTC.

Here the CDR3 reads CATRGGGGLRKGVEAFF. As DNA, the CDR3 is TGTGCCACACGAGGAGGGGGGGGACTGCGGAAAGGTGTCGAAGCTTTCTTT. V is TRBV28 and J is TRBJ1-1; D perhaps matches TRBD1 (6 bases). The V end lost 10 bases, the J end lost 8 bases, and 32 bases lay between the germline ends. The CDR3 length is 17 residues. Germline CDR1 and CDR2: MDHEN and SYDVKM.

The rearrangement joins TRBV27 to TRBJ1-2; 10 bases line up with TRBD1. V lost 6 bases, J lost 4 bases, and 8 bases stayed unmatched. The CDR3 is 15 amino acids. Germline loops: CDR1 MNHEY, CDR2 SMNVEV (reference sequence). The CDR3 spells CASRSPGQGSYGYTF. CDR3 in DNA: TGTGCCAGCAGATCTCCGGGACAGGGGTCCTATGGCTACACCTTC.

This clone was detected only a few times. CDR3 DNA: TGTGCCTGGAGTGTACTGGTGGCAGATCCCTATGGCTACACCTTC. Its protein is CAWSVLVADPYGYTF. The chain employs TRBV30 and TRBJ1-2; no clear D. The CDR3 is 15 residues long. Per the germline V gene, CDR1 is GTSNPN and CDR2 is SVGIG (reference sequence). Trimming removed 0 bases from V and 4 bases from J, with 15 bases in between.

CDR3 loop: CASSSGLAGGQGETQYF. CDR3 DNA: TGTGCCAGCAGCTCCGGACTAGCGGGGGGGCAGGGAGAGACCCAGTACTTC. V and J are TRBV7-3 and TRBJ2-5, with 15 nucleotides matching TRBD2. With V trimmed by 4 bases and J by 4 bases, 7 bases remained unmatched. This CDR3 region has 17 residues. Germline V gene lookup returns CDR1 SGHTA and CDR2 FQGTGA. Based on the CDR3 plus reference TRBV7-3 and TRBJ2-5, the full variable domain is GAGVSQTPSNKVTEKGKYVELRCDPISGHTALYWYRQSLGQGPEFLIYFQGTGAADDSGLPNDRFFAVRPEGSVSTLKIQRTERGDSAVYLCASSSGLAGGQGETQYFGPGTRLLVL.

The rearrangement links TRBV7-8 to TRBJ2-5; 14 positions agree with TRBD2. V trimming: 5 bases; J trimming: 7 bases; junction bases outside the gene matches: 3. The V gene's germline CDR1 is SGHVS and CDR2 FQNEAQ. The CDR3 sequence is 14 residues long. CDR3 sequence (DNA): TGTGCCAGCAGCCAGGGACTAGCGGGAGTGACCCAGTACTTC. Translating it yields CASSQGLAGVTQYF.

The chain couples TRBV4-1 to TRBJ2-6; TRBD2 agrees at 7 bases. Trimming cost V 1 base and J 0 bases; bases outside gene matches: 3. This CDR3 region has 17 residues. Germline V gene lookup returns CDR1 MGHRA and CDR2 YSYEKL. The CDR3 region has the DNA TGCGCCAGCAGCCAAGGACTAGCCAGCTCTGGGGCCAACGTCCTGACTTTC. It codes for CASSQGLASSGANVLTF.

This rearrangement joins TRBV9 to TRBJ2-5; D possibly uses TRBD1 or TRBD2 (6 bases each). Germline V gene sequence: CDR1 SGDLS, CDR2 YYNGEE. Deletions cut 2 bases from V and 3 bases from J, with 20 bases between. There are 17 residues in the CDR3. The chain's CDR3 is CASSVSQGGQFEETQYF. For the CDR3, the DNA is TGTGCCAGCAGCGTTTCCCAAGGGGGGCAATTTGAAGAGACCCAGTACTTC.

The chain carries TRBV2 and TRBJ2-7, with 8 nucleotides matching TRBD2. The V gene's germline CDR1 is SNHLY and CDR2 FYNNEI. V shed 6 bases and J 2 bases; nucleotides not matched to a gene: 0. This CDR3 comprises 12 residues. CDR3 bases: TGTGCCAGCAGGGGACTAGCCTACGAGCAGTACTTC. As protein: CASRGLAYEQYF.

The chain employs TRBV7-9 and TRBJ2-5; TRBD2 matches 14 bases. Losses at the gene ends were 4 bases for V and 5 bases for J; bases not matched to a gene: 6. Germline values: CDR1 SEHNR, CDR2 FQNEAQ (reference sequence). The CDR3 sequence is 16 residues long. The CDR3 DNA sequence: TGTGCCAGCAGCTCTCGACTAGCGGGAGGGGTGGAGACCCAGTACTTC. This sequence encodes CASSSRLAGGVETQYF.

This chain uses TRBV7-8 with TRBJ1-2; possibly TRBD1 for D (6 bases). Deletions cut 1 base from V and 4 bases from J, with 16 bases between. CDR1 is SGHVS, CDR2 FQNEAQ, per germline. The CDR3 extends over 16 amino acids. CDR3 nucleotides: TGTGCCAGCAGCTTAGTCGTGGGCGGGGGCACCTATGGCTACACCTTC. Its protein product is CASSLVVGGGTYGYTF. The full variable domain, with the rest looked up from reference TRBV7-8 and TRBJ1-2, is GAGVSQSPRYKVAKRGQDVALRCDPISGHVSLFWYQQALGQGPEFLTYFQNEAQLDKSGLPSDRFFAERPEGSVSTLKIQRTQQEDSAVYLCASSLVVGGGTYGYTFGSGTRLTVV.

The V gene is TRBV10-3, the J gene TRBJ2-2, with 14 bases aligning to TRBD2. Losses at the gene ends were 4 bases for V and 4 bases for J; bases not matched to a gene: 8. Germline lookup yields CDR1 ENHRY and CDR2 SYGVKD. This CDR3 is built from 18 residues. CDR3 nucleotide sequence: TGTGCCATCAGTGTGACTAGCGGGGGGGCATTAGGCACCGGGGAGCTGTTTTTT. It is translated as CAISVTSGGALGTGELFF.